These 18 T cell receptor beta chains were all obtained from the same sample, sequenced in a study of CD8+ T cells in alopecia areata. Stated treatment: oral pan-JAK inhibitor, 5-10 mg twice daily. RNA was extracted and reverse transcribed into cDNA as the sequencing template. Libraries were prepared by immunoSEQ multiplex PCR; TCRdb keeps only in-frame clonotypes and omits some of them. The sample shows 200,000 or so clones, more than 30% of them seen only once. Sequencing used CD4+ T cells sorted from blood, obtained around week 30, from a patient treated with tofacitinib. The receptors originated from a human donor with alopecia areata.

This clone came up a few times. V and J are TRBV29-1 and TRBJ1-1; unclear D gene. With 1 base removed from V and 10 bases from J, the gap between germline ends came to 10 bases. This CDR3 region has 11 residues. The germline V gene has CDR1 SQVTM and CDR2 ANQGSEA. The CDR3 DNA reads as TGCAGCGTTGAAGGAGGGTATGGAGCTTTCTTT. Its protein product is CSVEGGYGAFF.

This clone was counted only a few times. The chain combines TRBV6-5 with TRBJ1-2; 7 bases match TRBD1. The V segment lost 2 bases and the J segment 4 bases; nucleotides outside the gene matches: 4. CDR1 and CDR2 (germline): MNHEY, SVGAGI. This CDR3 region has 14 residues. The CDR3, as DNA: TGTGCCAGCAGTTACAGGGGGCGAATCTATGGCTACACCTTC. As protein: CASSYRGRIYGYTF.

The chain joins TRBV11-2 to TRBJ2-7; D is perhaps TRBD1 or TRBD2 (6 bases each). This CDR3 has 16 residues. Trimming pared 5 bases from V and 1 base from J, leaving 18 bases between. CDR1 and CDR2 from the germline V gene are SGHAT and FQNNGV. The CDR3 region has the DNA TGTGCCAGCAGCCCGGAAGGGGGGCGCCTGTCCTACGAGCAGTACTTC. This sequence encodes CASSPEGGRLSYEQYF. The variable domain in full, with the rest retrieved from reference TRBV11-2 and TRBJ2-7, is EAGVAQSPRYKIIEKRQSVAFWCNPISGHATLYWYQQILGQGPKLLIQFQNNGVVDDSQLPKDRFSAERLKGVDSTLKIQPAKLEDSAVYLCASSPEGGRLSYEQYFGPGTRLTVT.

The chain combines TRBV6-5 with TRBJ2-7; TRBD1 agrees at 8 bases. The CDR3 spans 15 residues. V dropped 8 bases and J dropped 2; count of bases not matched to a gene: 11. Looked up from germline, CDR1 is MNHEY and CDR2 is SVGAGI. In DNA form, the CDR3 reads TGTGCCAGCGTGGCAGGGGGCACCTCAGCCTACGAGCAGTACTTC. As protein: CASVAGGTSAYEQYF.

This chain links TRBV7-9 with TRBJ2-3, with 11 bases matching TRBD2. Germline V gene sequence: CDR1 SEHNR, CDR2 FQNEAQ (reference sequence). V was pared by 3 bases and J by 4 bases, with 6 bases of the junction left unmatched. The CDR3 totals 16 residues. The CDR3 here is CASSFGDSGRADTQYF. The CDR3 coding sequence is TGTGCCAGCAGCTTTGGAGATAGCGGGAGGGCAGATACGCAGTATTTT. Complete variable domain (other parts from reference TRBV7-9 and TRBJ2-3): DTGVSQNPRHKITKRGQNVTFRCDPISEHNRLYWYRQTLGQGPEFLTYFQNEAQLEKSRLLSDRFSAERPKGSFSTLEIQRTEQGDSAMYLCASSFGDSGRADTQYFGPGTRLTVL.

The V gene is TRBV2, the J gene TRBJ1-3, with D unclear. The CDR3 is 14 residues long. V lost 6 bases and J lost 5, with 14 bases in between. Germline CDR1 SNHLY, CDR2 FYNNEI. The CDR3 DNA follows: TGTGCCAGCAGGCCCGATCCCGCCCGAAACACCATATATTTT. Its protein is CASRPDPARNTIYF.

This clone was detected only a few times. This chain joins TRBV11-2 and TRBJ2-3; D gene unclear. CDR3 size: 16 residues. Germline values: CDR1 SGHAT, CDR2 FQNNGV. The V end lost 1 base, the J end lost 5 bases, and 16 bases lay between the germline ends. The CDR3 is CASSLARLASVDTQYF. The CDR3, as DNA: TGTGCCAGCAGCTTAGCGCGATTAGCTTCCGTAGATACGCAGTATTTT. Variable domain in full (rest from reference TRBV11-2 and TRBJ2-3): EAGVAQSPRYKIIEKRQSVAFWCNPISGHATLYWYQQILGQGPKLLIQFQNNGVVDDSQLPKDRFSAERLKGVDSTLKIQPAKLEDSAVYLCASSLARLASVDTQYFGPGTRLTVL.

The chain has TRBV5-1 and TRBJ2-5; TRBD2 matches 8 bases. CDR3 size: 15 residues. CDR1 is SGHRS, CDR2 YFSETQ, per germline. The ends lost 4 bases at V and 4 bases at J; junction bases unmatched: 9. In DNA, the CDR3 is TGCGCCAGCAGCCCGCCGGGAGGGGGTGGAGAGACCCAGTACTTC. This translates into CASSPPGGGGETQYF. Supplemented by reference TRBV5-1 and TRBJ2-5, the full variable domain reads KAGVTQTPRYLIKTRGQQVTLSCSPISGHRSVSWYQQTPGQGLQFLFEYFSETQRNKGNFPGRFSGRQFSNSRSEMNVSTLELGDSALYLCASSPPGGGGETQYFGPGTRLLVL.

This chain joins TRBV6-5 and TRBJ1-2, with 8 bases that match TRBD1. Germline V lookup: CDR1 MNHEY, CDR2 SVGAGI. This CDR3 is built from 15 residues. The CDR3 reads CAVAGSRGPGYGYTF. In DNA form, the CDR3 reads TGTGCGGTAGCGGGCAGCAGGGGGCCTGGCTATGGCTACACCTTC.

The genes are TRBV5-1 and TRBJ2-1; a weak D match, TRBD2 (6 bases). Trimming removed 7 bases from V and 1 base from J, with 12 bases in between. The CDR3 covers 14 residues. The germline CDR1 and CDR2 sequences are SGHRS and YFSETQ. CDR3: CASFSGRSYNEQFF. The CDR3 region has the DNA TGCGCCAGCTTTAGCGGCAGATCCTACAATGAGCAGTTCTTC. Filled out from reference TRBV5-1 and TRBJ2-1, the complete variable domain reads KAGVTQTPRYLIKTRGQQVTLSCSPISGHRSVSWYQQTPGQGLQFLFEYFSETQRNKGNFPGRFSGRQFSNSRSEMNVSTLELGDSALYLCASFSGRSYNEQFFGPGTRLTVL.

The chain joins TRBV30 to TRBJ1-1; D is undetermined. V lost 2 bases, J lost 1 base, and 8 bases lay in between. The CDR3 runs to 13 residues. Per germline, CDR1 GTSNPN and CDR2 SVGIG (reference sequence). CDR3 in amino acids: CAWSIATNTEAFF. Here the CDR3 DNA reads TGTGCCTGGAGTATCGCAACGAACACTGAAGCTTTCTTT.

The sample holds a few counts of this clone. The chain carries TRBV29-1 and TRBJ1-2; D perhaps matches TRBD1 (6 bases). Germline CDR1 is SQVTM and CDR2 is ANQGSEA. The CDR3 covers 11 residues. V shed 6 bases and J shed 5 bases, with 10 bases lying between them. The CDR3 DNA reads as TGCAGCGTCACAGGGAAGTATGGCTACACCTTC. It translates to CSVTGKYGYTF.

The rearrangement links TRBV6-1 to TRBJ1-5, with D unclear. The CDR3 is 12 residues long. CDR1 MNHNS and CDR2 SASEGT come from the germline V gene. Trimming pared 2 bases from V and 6 bases from J, leaving 5 bases between. CDR3 region: CASSETPQPQHF. The CDR3 DNA reads as TGTGCCAGCAGTGAAACGCCTCAGCCCCAGCATTTT.

The CDR3 DNA follows: TGCGCCAGCAGCCAAGAGGCTAGCGGGAGTGGCGATGAGCAGTTCTTC. Translating gives CASSQEASGSGDEQFF. The V call is TRBV4-1, the J call TRBJ2-1; 10 nucleotides align to TRBD2. CDR1 and CDR2 from the germline V gene are MGHRA and YSYEKL. V gave up 0 bases and J gave up 8 bases; unmatched junction bases: 7. The CDR3 spans 16 residues.

This clone has only a few counts. The DNA for the CDR3 is TGTGCCACCGGGGACAACGGTGGGCGTAGCAATCAGCCCCAGCATTTT. Protein product: CATGDNGGRSNQPQHF. V gene TRBV19 combines with J gene TRBJ1-5, with D perhaps TRBD1 (6 bases). Germline CDR1 and CDR2: LNHDA and SQIVND (reference sequence). The CDR3 runs to 16 residues. V lost 10 bases and J 0 bases, leaving 19 bases between the germline ends.

This clone was detected only a few times. V and J are TRBV11-1 and TRBJ1-1; a weak D match, TRBD1 (6 bases). Germline loops: CDR1 SGHAT, CDR2 FQDESV (reference sequence). With 5 bases removed from V and 1 base from J, the gap between germline ends came to 20 bases. The CDR3 has 17 amino acids. In DNA form, the CDR3 reads TGTGCCAGCAGCCATATCAATAGTTGGACAGAGAACACTGAAGCTTTCTTT. Its translation is CASSHINSWTENTEAFF.

The CDR3 spells CAWSVAWTGHNEKLFF. The CDR3 coding sequence is TGTGCCTGGAGTGTAGCATGGACAGGGCATAATGAAAAACTGTTTTTT. The genes are TRBV30 and TRBJ1-4; 8 nucleotides align to TRBD1. Germline V gene lookup returns CDR1 GTSNPN and CDR2 SVGIG (reference sequence). The length of the CDR3 is 16 residues. With 0 bases clipped from V and 4 bases from J, the junction kept 7 bases outside the gene matches. The full variable domain, in which reference TRBV30 and TRBJ1-4 provide the parts outside the CDR3, is SQTIHQWPATLVQPVGSPLSLECTVEGTSNPNLYWYRQAAGRGLQLLFYSVGIGQISSEVPQNLSASRPQDRQFILSSKKLLLSDSGFYLCAWSVAWTGHNEKLFFGSGTQLSVL.

This clone was observed a few times. The J gene is TRBJ2-2, the V gene TRBV29-1, with a tentative D call TRBD1 (6 bases). The CDR3 has 15 residues. Trimming stripped 4 bases from V and 1 base from J, with 13 bases between. Looked up from germline, CDR1 is SQVTM and CDR2 is ANQGSEA. The DNA of the CDR3 is TGCAGCGTTGGGGCTTTGGACAGGAACACCGGGGAGCTGTTTTTT. It encodes CSVGALDRNTGELFF.